These T cell receptor beta chains were read from a single sample in a study of blood T cell repertoires in COVID-19. The assay was immunoSEQ multiplex PCR, and TCRdb's table has in-frame clones only and misses some. The sample contains some 320,000 clones, 90% of which appear only once. The sample was PBMCs or T cells enriched from blood (not recorded which). These receptors were obtained from a man aged 55 to 70 who had recovered from COVID-19. CDR3s include the opening cysteine and the closing phenylalanine or tryptophan. D genes are given only for firm matches. Clone size is shown for a subset of rows, as once, few, many or a class of expanded clone.

CDR3 DNA: TGCGCCAGCAGCCACCCTTCCTCTGGAAACACCATATATTTT; CDR3 protein: CASSHPSSGNTIYF; clone size: .; D gene: .; V gene: TRBV4-1; J gene: TRBJ1-3
CDR3 DNA: TGTGCCAGCTCCCCCAGGGGGCTGGACGCTGAAGCTTTCTTT; CDR3 protein: CASSPRGLDAEAFF; clone size: .; D gene: TRBD1; V gene: TRBV18; J gene: TRBJ1-1
CDR3 DNA: TGTGCCAGCAGCTTCGGACAGGGAGTGAACACCGGGGAGCTGTTTTTT; CDR3 protein: CASSFGQGVNTGELFF; clone size: few; D gene: TRBD1; V gene: TRBV11-2; J gene: TRBJ2-2
CDR3 DNA: TGTGCCACCAGCGGCTTGTCCTACGAGCAGTACTTC; CDR3 protein: CATSGLSYEQYF; clone size: .; D gene: .; V gene: TRBV15; J gene: TRBJ2-7
CDR3 DNA: TGTGCCAGCTCAGGGGGGGGAACAATCGATACGCAGTATTTT; CDR3 protein: CASSGGGTIDTQYF; clone size: .; D gene: TRBD2; V gene: TRBV18; J gene: TRBJ2-3
CDR3 DNA: TGTGCCAGCAGTTTTAACGGGAACAATGAGCAGTTCTTC; CDR3 protein: CASSFNGNNEQFF; clone size: .; D gene: .; V gene: TRBV12-3/TRBV12-4; J gene: TRBJ2-1
CDR3 DNA: TGTGCCAGCCGGACATCTGGGGCCAACGTCCTGACTTTC; CDR3 protein: CASRTSGANVLTF; clone size: .; D gene: .; V gene: TRBV6-5; J gene: TRBJ2-6
CDR3 DNA: TGTGCCACCGAGACGCGGATCCCGGGGGATACGCAGTATTTT; CDR3 protein: CATETRIPGDTQYF; clone size: .; D gene: .; V gene: TRBV15; J gene: TRBJ2-3
CDR3 DNA: TGCGCCAGCAGCCAAGGGGAACCCGGGGGAGGGCAGTATTTT; CDR3 protein: CASSQGEPGGGQYF; clone size: .; D gene: .; V gene: TRBV4-3; J gene: TRBJ2-3
CDR3 DNA: TGTGCCAGCAGTTATGCAGATAATTCACCCCTCCACTTT; CDR3 protein: CASSYADNSPLHF; clone size: .; D gene: .; V gene: TRBV12-3/TRBV12-4; J gene: TRBJ1-6
CDR3 DNA: TGTGCCAGCAGCGTAGGTAGCGGGAGTTTTAATGAGCAGTTCTTC; CDR3 protein: CASSVGSGSFNEQFF; clone size: once; D gene: TRBD2; V gene: TRBV9; J gene: TRBJ2-1
CDR3 DNA: TGTGCCAGCAGTCATCTCGTCACGGGAGACACTGAAGCTTTCTTT; CDR3 protein: CASSHLVTGDTEAFF; clone size: .; D gene: .; V gene: TRBV6-5; J gene: TRBJ1-1
CDR3 DNA: TGTGCCAGCAGCTTAGTCGGGAAGAACACTGAAGCTTTCTTT; CDR3 protein: CASSLVGKNTEAFF; clone size: .; D gene: .; V gene: TRBV7-6; J gene: TRBJ1-1
CDR3 DNA: TGCGCCAGCAGCCAGCGACAGGGGGGAGCAGATACGCAGTATTTT; CDR3 protein: CASSQRQGGADTQYF; clone size: once; D gene: TRBD1; V gene: TRBV4-1; J gene: TRBJ2-3
CDR3 DNA: TGTGCCAGCAGTTACGGGCAGGGAAGGTTCGAGCAGTACTTC; CDR3 protein: CASSYGQGRFEQYF; clone size: .; D gene: .; V gene: TRBV6-5; J gene: TRBJ2-7
CDR3 DNA: TGTGCCAGCATCCCCGAGGGGGGGAGAGGGTCCTACAATGAGCAGTTCTTC; CDR3 protein: CASIPEGGRGSYNEQFF; clone size: .; D gene: .; V gene: TRBV7-9; J gene: TRBJ2-1
CDR3 DNA: TGTGCCATCGGGGACCGGGACAGGGAAGAGACCCAGTACTTC; CDR3 protein: CAIGDRDREETQYF; clone size: .; D gene: TRBD1; V gene: TRBV6-5; J gene: TRBJ2-5
CDR3 DNA: TGTGCCAGCAGAGGAAGCACCGGGACAGTTCTCGGCGAGCAGTACTTC; CDR3 protein: CASRGSTGTVLGEQYF; clone size: .; D gene: TRBD1; V gene: TRBV25-1; J gene: TRBJ2-7
CDR3 DNA: TGTGCCAGCAGCGTACCAGATAGGGGTGAGCAAGAGACCCAGTACTTC; CDR3 protein: CASSVPDRGEQETQYF; clone size: .; D gene: .; V gene: TRBV9; J gene: TRBJ2-5
CDR3 DNA: TGTGCCAGCAGCTTAGTTTCGAGTTTCCAAGAGACCCAGTACTTC; CDR3 protein: CASSLVSSFQETQYF; clone size: .; D gene: .; V gene: TRBV7-9; J gene: TRBJ2-5
CDR3 DNA: TGTGCCAGCAGTACCGGACAGATGAACACTGAAGCTTTCTTT; CDR3 protein: CASSTGQMNTEAFF; clone size: .; D gene: .; V gene: TRBV6-5; J gene: TRBJ1-1
CDR3 DNA: TGTGCCAGCACCCCCAGGTCAGGGAACTACAATGAGCAGTTCTTC; CDR3 protein: CASTPRSGNYNEQFF; clone size: .; D gene: .; V gene: TRBV5-4; J gene: TRBJ2-1
CDR3 DNA: TGTGCCAGCAGCCAGCTCGGAGCAAATTCACCCCTCCACTTT; CDR3 protein: CASSQLGANSPLHF; clone size: .; D gene: .; V gene: TRBV3-1/TRBV3-2; J gene: TRBJ1-6
CDR3 DNA: TGTGCCAGCAGCCCGTACGCAGGGGTTGGGGATGGCTACACCTTC; CDR3 protein: CASSPYAGVGDGYTF; clone size: .; D gene: .; V gene: TRBV3-1/TRBV3-2; J gene: TRBJ1-2
CDR3 DNA: TGTGCCAGTAGTGCCGACAGGGGACTCGAGCAGTTCTTC; CDR3 protein: CASSADRGLEQFF; clone size: once; D gene: TRBD1; V gene: TRBV19; J gene: TRBJ2-1
CDR3 DNA: TGTGCTAGTGGTTTGGTACTCACTAGCGGTCAGGTCAATGAGCAGTTCTTC; CDR3 protein: CASGLVLTSGQVNEQFF; clone size: .; D gene: TRBD2; V gene: TRBV12-5; J gene: TRBJ2-1
CDR3 DNA: TGCGCCAGCAGCTTGAGAACTGACAGCCCGCCAGGGCAGTTCTTC; CDR3 protein: CASSLRTDSPPGQFF; clone size: .; D gene: .; V gene: TRBV5-1; J gene: TRBJ2-1
CDR3 DNA: TGTGCCAGCAACTCCGGGACAGGGTTCTGGGGCGGTGAAAAACTGTTTTTT; CDR3 protein: CASNSGTGFWGGEKLFF; clone size: .; D gene: TRBD1; V gene: TRBV28; J gene: TRBJ1-4
CDR3 DNA: TGTGCCAGCAGCCAGCCGGGACAGAGCTCCTACGAGCAGTACTTC; CDR3 protein: CASSQPGQSSYEQYF; clone size: .; D gene: TRBD1; V gene: TRBV3-1/TRBV3-2; J gene: TRBJ2-7